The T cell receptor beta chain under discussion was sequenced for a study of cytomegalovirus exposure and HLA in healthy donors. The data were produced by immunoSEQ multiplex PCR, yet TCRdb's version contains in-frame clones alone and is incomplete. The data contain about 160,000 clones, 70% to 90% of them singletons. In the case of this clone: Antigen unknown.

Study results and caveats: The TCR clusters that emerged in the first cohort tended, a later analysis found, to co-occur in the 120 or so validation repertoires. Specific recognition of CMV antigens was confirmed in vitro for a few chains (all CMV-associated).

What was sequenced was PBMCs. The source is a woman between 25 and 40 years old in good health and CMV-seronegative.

The chain's CDR3 is CATSRATGVNNSPLHF. CDR3 in DNA: TGTGCCACCAGCAGGGCGACAGGGGTGAATAATTCACCCCTCCACTTT. The chain couples TRBV15 to TRBJ1-6; 8 nucleotides agree with TRBD1. With V trimmed by 3 bases and J by 5 bases, 6 bases remained unmatched. The CDR3 covers 16 residues. Germline V gene data show CDR1 as LNHNV and CDR2 as YYDKDF (reference sequence).